This T cell receptor beta chain was captured by sequencing in a study of Ad26.COV2.S vaccination and SARS-CoV-2 variants. Study context: It was the COV1001 Ad26.COV2.S trial arm that included the donor. Intramuscularly, Ad26.COV2.S was given either once or twice, 56 days apart. Findings and caveats of the study: A substantial breadth of spike-specific CD8+ and CD4+ T cell responses after vaccination has been reported.

Clones were read by immunoSEQ multiplex PCR, and TCRdb kept only the in-frame ones, dropping some. The sample holds about 350,000 clones, 80% to 90% seen once. This sample's treatment: some 19 received Ad26.COV2.S at low or high dose, single or two shots; several received placebo; per-sample allocation not given. Sampling happened 63 days after the first vaccine or placebo injection. CDR3 length equals 19 residues. Germline loops: CDR1 ENHRY, CDR2 SYGVKD. The V segment lost 2 bases and the J segment 1 base; nucleotides outside the gene matches: 12. This clone was found once. The antigen is undetermined.

The rearrangement uses TRBV10-3 and TRBJ2-3; 10 nucleotides line up with TRBD2. This TCR was recovered from a person between 18 and 59 years old who received the Ad26.COV2.S COVID-19 vaccine or a placebo. This specimen was peripheral blood, taken in a trial of Ad26.COV2.S vaccine versus placebo. CDR3 protein: CAISEPEASGRPRTDTQYF. The DNA for the CDR3 is TGTGCCATCAGTGAGCCGGAGGCTAGCGGGAGACCGCGCACAGATACGCAGTATTTT.